Sequencing of this T cell receptor (beta chain) was carried out in a study of blood T cells in healthy people across ages. Study-level background: Per every two T cells, about one barcoded beta molecule was captured by template switching. Whole-study results and caveats: Across the age range, TCR beta diversity per million T cells fell in a roughly linear way.

This clonotype was seen only a few times. Its target is unknown. One junction end disagrees with the germline gene, perhaps due to a read error. PBMCs numbering at least 7 million were isolated per sample. A second PCR of 7 to 11 cycles used a sample-barcoded 5' primer and a J-beta primer mix. No fewer than 3 million CDR3-containing paired-end reads came from each sample. A single record per CDR3 protein comes from TCRdb applying MiXCR to the 5' RACE reads. Found here are 2 million or so distinct CDR3 sequences, about 50% of them singletons; the top ten hold 2.1%. Per the germline V gene, CDR1 is SGHTA and CDR2 is FQGNSA. CDR3 length: 15 amino acids.

The sequence was collected from a woman in her thirties or forties in good health. The genes are TRBV7-2 and TRBJ2-5, with 10 positions matching TRBD2. Sequencing was performed on blood. The CDR3 DNA is TGTGCCAGCACCTTAAGGACTAGCGGTCAAGAGACCCAGTACTTC. Amino acids: CASTLRTSGQETQYF.